Sequencing of this TCR beta chain was carried out in a study of OX40 agonist ivuxolimab in advanced cancers. Regarding the research as a whole: Ivuxolimab, which targeted the costimulatory receptor OX40 (CD134), was an agonistic, fully human IgG2 monoclonal antibody. Intravenous ivuxolimab was administered to patients every 2 weeks at six dose levels: 0.01, 0.1, 0.3, 1.5, 3 and 10 mg/kg. Of the approximately 53 patients in dose escalation, 19 had hepatocellular carcinoma, some 15 had melanoma, 9 had renal cell carcinoma and 9 had head and neck cancer. A male proportion of roughly 85% and a mean age of 60 years, ranging from roughly 23 to 90, were recorded for the dose-escalation cohort. Prior anti-PD-1, anti-PD-L1 or anti-CTLA-4 therapy was permitted, and approximately 39% of dose-escalation patients had received checkpoint inhibitors. Partial responses occurred in three dose-escalation patients, of whom one had hepatocellular carcinoma and two had cutaneous melanoma. The point of sequencing TCRbeta in the periphery was to test whether ivuxolimab changed TCR sequence diversity and drove clonal T-cell expansion. The paper reports the monotherapy dose-escalation portion (N of about 54 patients) of the phase I ivuxolimab trial. What the research found in general, with its limitations: Which antigens the clonally expanded peripheral T cells were specific for was not determined. Low levels of normalized T-cell clonal expansion were also shown by some nonresponding patients. At doses from 0.1 to 3.0 mg/kg, clonal expansion was seen in both CD4+ and CD8+ blood T cells between baseline and week 6. After ivuxolimab, CD8+ T cells had more expanded clones than CD4+ T cells on average. In the 0.1-3.0 mg/kg groups, partial responders had among the lowest normalized peripheral clonal expansion, particularly in CD8+ T cells.

The trial excluded patients who had a history of autoimmune disease or who were on systemic immunosuppression. Peripheral blood for TCR sequencing was collected from all dose cohorts at baseline, on cycle 4 day 1, and on cycle 7 day 1. The samples were drawn from a first-in-human, open-label, multicenter phase I dose-escalation trial of ivuxolimab. The trial enrolled adults with locally advanced or metastatic head and neck squamous cell, hepatocellular, melanoma or renal cell carcinoma. Before TCR sequencing, CD4+ T cells and CD8+ T cells from peripheral blood were sorted into separate populations. A single count supports this clone. Its antigen remains undetermined. Base qualities were left out, and no much larger clone turns up one base away. Reading the germline V gene gives CDR1 SGHRS and CDR2 YFSETQ. V is pruned by 7 bases and J by 8 bases, leaving 11 bases of the junction without a gene match. Including cysteine and phenylalanine, the CDR3 has 13 amino acids. The retained sequence is limited to the CDR3, 39 bases, with the frame set at the first base.

To sequence the TCRbeta CDR3 region, genomic DNA was isolated from the sorted cells. TCRbeta CDR3 regions were sequenced using the immunoSEQ Assay. TCRdb holds this immuneACCESS table with in-frame rearrangements only. Some clones are missing; in checked studies, unresolved V genes explain under half, and the rest has no known cause. Within this sample are tens of thousands of clones, with 88% of them counted one time only. About 31% of the sample goes to the ten largest clones. The clonotype originates from an adult with an advanced solid tumor such as melanoma, head and neck, liver or kidney cancer. The chain employs TRBV5-1 and TRBJ1-2; 7 central nucleotides agree with TRBD1. Sequenced material: CD4+ or CD8+ T cells sorted from blood, taken in a trial of the OX40 agonist ivuxolimab. This receptor has the CDR3 CASPSRGVRGYTF. The nucleotide sequence is given as TGCGCCAGCCCCTCCAGGGGGGTGAGAGGCTACACCTTC.